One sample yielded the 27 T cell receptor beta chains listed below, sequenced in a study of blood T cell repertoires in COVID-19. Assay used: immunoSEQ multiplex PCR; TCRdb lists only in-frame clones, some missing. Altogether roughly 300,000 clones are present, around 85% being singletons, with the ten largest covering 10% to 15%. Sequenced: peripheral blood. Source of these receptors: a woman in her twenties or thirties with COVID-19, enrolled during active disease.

In DNA, the CDR3 is TGTGCCAGCAGTCGCTCGCGGGTCACTTACTCTGGAAACACCATATATTTT. Translation: CASSRSRVTYSGNTIYF. This chain connects TRBV28 to TRBJ1-3; D is ambiguous. This CDR3 spans 17 amino acids. V shed 5 bases and J shed 0 bases, with 17 bases lying between them. CDR1 MDHEN and CDR2 SYDVKM come from the germline V gene. The variable domain in full, completed from reference TRBV28 and TRBJ1-3, reads DVKVTQSSRYLVKRTGEKVFLECVQDMDHENMFWYRQDPGLGLRLIYFSYDVKMKEKGDIPEGYSVSREKKERFSLILESASTNQTSMYLCASSRSRVTYSGNTIYFGEGSWLTVV.

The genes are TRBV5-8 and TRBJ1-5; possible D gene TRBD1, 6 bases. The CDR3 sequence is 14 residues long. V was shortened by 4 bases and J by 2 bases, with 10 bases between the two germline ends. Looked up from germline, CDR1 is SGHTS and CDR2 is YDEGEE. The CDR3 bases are TGTGCCAGCAGCCCCCGGACAGGCAATCAGCCCCAGCATTTT. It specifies CASSPRTGNQPQHF.

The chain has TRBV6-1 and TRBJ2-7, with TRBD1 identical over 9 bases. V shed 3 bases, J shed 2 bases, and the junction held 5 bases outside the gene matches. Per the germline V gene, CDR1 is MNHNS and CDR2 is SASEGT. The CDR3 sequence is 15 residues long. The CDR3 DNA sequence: TGTGCCAGCAGTGACCCCGGGACAGGGACCTACGAGCAGTACTTC. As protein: CASSDPGTGTYEQYF.

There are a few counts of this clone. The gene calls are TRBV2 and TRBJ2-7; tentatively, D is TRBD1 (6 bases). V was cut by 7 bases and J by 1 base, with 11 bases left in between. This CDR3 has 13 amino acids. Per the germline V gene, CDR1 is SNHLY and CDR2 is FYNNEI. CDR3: CASMGHVSYEQYF. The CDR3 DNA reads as TGTGCCAGCATGGGACACGTTTCCTACGAGCAGTACTTC.

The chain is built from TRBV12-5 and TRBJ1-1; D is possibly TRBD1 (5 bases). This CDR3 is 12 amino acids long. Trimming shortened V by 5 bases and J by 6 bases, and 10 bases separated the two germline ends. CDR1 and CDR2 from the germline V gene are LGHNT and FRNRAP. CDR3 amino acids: CASGPRGAEAFF. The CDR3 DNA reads TGTGCTAGTGGTCCCCGGGGGGCTGAAGCTTTCTTT.

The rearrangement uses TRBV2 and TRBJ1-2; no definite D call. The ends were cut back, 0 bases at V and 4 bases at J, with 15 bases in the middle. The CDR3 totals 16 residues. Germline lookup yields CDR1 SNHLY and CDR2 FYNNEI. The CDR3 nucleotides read TGTGCCAGCAGTGAAGCCCTTCCTCACAGACGCTATGGCTACACCTTC. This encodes CASSEALPHRRYGYTF.

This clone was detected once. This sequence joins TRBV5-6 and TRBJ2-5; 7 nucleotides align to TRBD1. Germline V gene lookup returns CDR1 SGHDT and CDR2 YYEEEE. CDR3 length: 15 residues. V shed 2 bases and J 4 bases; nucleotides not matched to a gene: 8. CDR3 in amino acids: CASSLLTGVRETQYF. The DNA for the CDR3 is TGTGCCAGCAGCTTACTTACAGGGGTGCGAGAGACCCAGTACTTC.

CDR3 residues: CASSYTQGFTGNTIYF. The CDR3 region has the DNA TGTGCCAGCAGTTACACACAGGGTTTCACTGGAAACACCATATATTTT. The gene calls are TRBV6-5 and TRBJ1-3; a weak D match, TRBD1 (6 bases). Trimming left V 2 bases short and J 2 bases short, with 13 bases between. The CDR3 loop spans 16 amino acids. Germline-derived CDR1 and CDR2 are MNHEY and SVGAGI.

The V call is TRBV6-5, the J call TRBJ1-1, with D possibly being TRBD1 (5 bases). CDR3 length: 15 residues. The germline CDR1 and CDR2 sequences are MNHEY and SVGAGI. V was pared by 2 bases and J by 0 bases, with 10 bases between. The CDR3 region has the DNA TGTGCCAGCAGTTACGGGCCAGGGATGAACACTGAAGCTTTCTTT. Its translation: CASSYGPGMNTEAFF.

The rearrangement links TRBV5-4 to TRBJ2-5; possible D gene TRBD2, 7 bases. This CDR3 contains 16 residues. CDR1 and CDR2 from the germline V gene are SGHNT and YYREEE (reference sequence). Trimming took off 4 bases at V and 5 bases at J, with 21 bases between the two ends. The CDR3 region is CASSRGGVRRGETQYF. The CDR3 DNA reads TGTGCCAGCAGCAGGGGGGGTGTTCGGCGAGGGGAGACCCAGTACTTC.

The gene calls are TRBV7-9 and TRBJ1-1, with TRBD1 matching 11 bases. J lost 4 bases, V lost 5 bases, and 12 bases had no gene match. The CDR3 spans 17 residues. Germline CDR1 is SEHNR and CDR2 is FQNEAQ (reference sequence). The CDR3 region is CASSGWTGGSAITEAFF. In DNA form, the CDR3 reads TGTGCCAGCAGCGGTTGGACAGGGGGCAGTGCGATCACTGAAGCTTTCTTT.

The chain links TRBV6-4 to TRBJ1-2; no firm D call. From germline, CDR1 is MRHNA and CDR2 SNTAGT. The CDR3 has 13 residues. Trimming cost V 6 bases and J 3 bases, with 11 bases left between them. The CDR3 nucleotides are TGTGCCAGCAGCGCGGGCGGGTACTATGGCTACACCTTC. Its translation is CASSAGGYYGYTF.

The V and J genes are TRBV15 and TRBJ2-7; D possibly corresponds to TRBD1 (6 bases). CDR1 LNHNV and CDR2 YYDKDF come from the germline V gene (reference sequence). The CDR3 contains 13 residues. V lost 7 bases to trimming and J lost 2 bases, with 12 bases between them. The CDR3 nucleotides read TGTGCCACCAAACCGGGACAAGCCTACGAGCAGTACTTC. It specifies CATKPGQAYEQYF. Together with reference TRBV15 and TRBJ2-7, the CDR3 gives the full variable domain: DAMVIQNPRYQVTQFGKPVTLSCSQTLNHNVMYWYQQKSSQAPKLLFHYYDKDFNNEADTPDNFQSRRPNTSFCFLDIRSPGLGDTAMYLCATKPGQAYEQYFGPGTRLTVT.

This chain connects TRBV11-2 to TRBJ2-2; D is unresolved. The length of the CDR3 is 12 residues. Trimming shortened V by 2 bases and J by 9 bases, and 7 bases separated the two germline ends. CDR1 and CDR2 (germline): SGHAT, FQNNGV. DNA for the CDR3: TGTGCCAGCAGCTTAAATGGCCGGGAGCTGTTTTTT. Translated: CASSLNGRELFF.

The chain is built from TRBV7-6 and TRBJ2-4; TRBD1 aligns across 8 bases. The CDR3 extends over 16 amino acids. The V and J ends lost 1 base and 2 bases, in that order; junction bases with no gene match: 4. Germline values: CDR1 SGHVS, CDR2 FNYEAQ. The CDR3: CASSLEQGVPKNIQYF. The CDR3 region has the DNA TGTGCCAGCAGCTTAGAACAGGGGGTACCCAAAAACATTCAGTACTTC.

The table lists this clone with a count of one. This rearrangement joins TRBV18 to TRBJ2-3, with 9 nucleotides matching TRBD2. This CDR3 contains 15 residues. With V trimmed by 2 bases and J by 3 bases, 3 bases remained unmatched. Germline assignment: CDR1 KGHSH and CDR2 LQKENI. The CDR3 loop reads CASSPGLAKTDTQYF. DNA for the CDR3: TGTGCCAGCTCACCAGGACTAGCGAAGACAGATACGCAGTATTTT. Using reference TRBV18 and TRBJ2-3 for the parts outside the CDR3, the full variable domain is NAGVMQNPRHLVRRRGQEARLRCSPMKGHSHVYWYRQLPEEGLKFMVYLQKENIIDESGMPKERFSAEFPKEGPSILRIQQVVRGDSAAYFCASSPGLAKTDTQYFGPGTRLTVL.

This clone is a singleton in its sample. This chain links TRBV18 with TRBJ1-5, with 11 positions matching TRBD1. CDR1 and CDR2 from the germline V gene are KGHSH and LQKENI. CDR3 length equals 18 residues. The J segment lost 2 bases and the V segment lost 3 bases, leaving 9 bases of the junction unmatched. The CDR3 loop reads CASSPEDRGLWGNQPQHF. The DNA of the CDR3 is TGTGCCAGCTCACCCGAGGACAGGGGGCTGTGGGGCAATCAGCCCCAGCATTTT. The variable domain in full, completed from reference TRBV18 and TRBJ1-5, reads NAGVMQNPRHLVRRRGQEARLRCSPMKGHSHVYWYRQLPEEGLKFMVYLQKENIIDESGMPKERFSAEFPKEGPSILRIQQVVRGDSAAYFCASSPEDRGLWGNQPQHFGDGTRLSIL.

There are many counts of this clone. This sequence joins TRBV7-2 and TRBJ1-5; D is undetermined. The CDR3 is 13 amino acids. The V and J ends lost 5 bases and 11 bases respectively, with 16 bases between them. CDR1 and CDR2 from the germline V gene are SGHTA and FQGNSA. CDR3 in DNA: TGTGCCAGCAGCCCTCGGAGCCGATCAGCCCAGCATTTT. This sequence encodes CASSPRSRSAQHF. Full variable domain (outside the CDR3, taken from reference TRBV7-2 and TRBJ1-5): GAGVSQSPSNKVTEKGKDVELRCDPISGHTALYWYRQSLGQGLEFLIYFQGNSAPDKSGLPSDRFSAERTGGSVSTLTIQRTQQEDSAVYLCASSPRSRSAQHFGDGTRLSIL.

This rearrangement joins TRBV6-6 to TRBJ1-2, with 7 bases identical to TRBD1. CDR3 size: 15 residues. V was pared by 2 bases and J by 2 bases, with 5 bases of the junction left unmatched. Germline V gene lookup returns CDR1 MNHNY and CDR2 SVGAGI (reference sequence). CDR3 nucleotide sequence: TGTGCCAGCAGTTACCAAGGGACAGCCAACTATGGCTACACCTTC. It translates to CASSYQGTANYGYTF.

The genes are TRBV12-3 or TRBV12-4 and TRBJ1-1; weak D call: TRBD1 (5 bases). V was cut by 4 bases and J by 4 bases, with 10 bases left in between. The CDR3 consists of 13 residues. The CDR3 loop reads CASSSPDSTEAFF. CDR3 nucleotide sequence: TGTGCCAGCAGTTCGCCCGACAGCACTGAAGCTTTCTTT.

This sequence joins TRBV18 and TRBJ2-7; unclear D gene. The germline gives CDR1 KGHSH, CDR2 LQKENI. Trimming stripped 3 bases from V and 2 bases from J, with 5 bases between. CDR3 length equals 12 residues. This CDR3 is CASSPRAYEQYF. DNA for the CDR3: TGTGCCAGCTCACCCCGGGCCTACGAGCAGTACTTC. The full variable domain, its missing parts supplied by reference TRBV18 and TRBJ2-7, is NAGVMQNPRHLVRRRGQEARLRCSPMKGHSHVYWYRQLPEEGLKFMVYLQKENIIDESGMPKERFSAEFPKEGPSILRIQQVVRGDSAAYFCASSPRAYEQYFGPGTRLTVT.

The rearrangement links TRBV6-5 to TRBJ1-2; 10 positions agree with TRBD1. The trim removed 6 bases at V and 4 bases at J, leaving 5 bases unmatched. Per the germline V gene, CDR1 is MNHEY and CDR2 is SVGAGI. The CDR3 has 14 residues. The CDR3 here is CASSLTGGPYGYTF. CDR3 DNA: TGTGCCAGCAGCCTGACAGGGGGCCCCTATGGCTACACCTTC.

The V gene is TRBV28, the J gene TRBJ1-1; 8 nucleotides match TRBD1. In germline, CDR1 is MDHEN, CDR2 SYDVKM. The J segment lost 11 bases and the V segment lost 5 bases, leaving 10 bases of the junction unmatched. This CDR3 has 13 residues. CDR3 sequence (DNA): TGTGCCAGCAGTACCTCGGACAGGGTAGATGCTTTCTTT. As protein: CASSTSDRVDAFF. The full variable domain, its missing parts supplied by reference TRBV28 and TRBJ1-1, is DVKVTQSSRYLVKRTGEKVFLECVQDMDHENMFWYRQDPGLGLRLIYFSYDVKMKEKGDIPEGYSVSREKKERFSLILESASTNQTSMYLCASSTSDRVDAFFGQGTRLTVV.

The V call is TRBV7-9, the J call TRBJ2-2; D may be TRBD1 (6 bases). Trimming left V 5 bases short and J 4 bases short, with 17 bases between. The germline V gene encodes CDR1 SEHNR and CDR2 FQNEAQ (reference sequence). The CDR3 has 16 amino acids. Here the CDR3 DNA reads TGTGCCAGCAGCCCCCGCGTAGGACAGCCCACCGGGGAGCTGTTTTTT. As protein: CASSPRVGQPTGELFF.

CDR3 nucleotides: TGTGCCAGCTCCCCCTCAGCGGGGGGGGTGGAGACCCAGTACTTC. Protein sequence: CASSPSAGGVETQYF. J is TRBJ2-5 and V is TRBV18; 10 nucleotides line up with TRBD2. There are 15 residues in the CDR3. With 6 bases clipped from V and 5 bases from J, the junction kept 9 bases outside the gene matches. Germline assignment: CDR1 KGHSH and CDR2 LQKENI.

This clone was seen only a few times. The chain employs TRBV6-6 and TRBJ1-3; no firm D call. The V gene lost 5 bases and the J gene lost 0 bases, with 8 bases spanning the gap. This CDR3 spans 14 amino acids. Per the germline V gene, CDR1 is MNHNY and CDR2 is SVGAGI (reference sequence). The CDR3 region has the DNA TGTGCCAGCAGTCAGAGCTACTCTGGAAACACCATATATTTT. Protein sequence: CASSQSYSGNTIYF.

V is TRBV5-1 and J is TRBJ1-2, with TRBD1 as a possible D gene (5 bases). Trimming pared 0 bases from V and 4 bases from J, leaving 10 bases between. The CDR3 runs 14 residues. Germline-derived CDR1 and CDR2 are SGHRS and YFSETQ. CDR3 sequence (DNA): TGCGCCAGCAGCTTGGTCCCAGGGTCCTATGGCTACACCTTC. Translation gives CASSLVPGSYGYTF.